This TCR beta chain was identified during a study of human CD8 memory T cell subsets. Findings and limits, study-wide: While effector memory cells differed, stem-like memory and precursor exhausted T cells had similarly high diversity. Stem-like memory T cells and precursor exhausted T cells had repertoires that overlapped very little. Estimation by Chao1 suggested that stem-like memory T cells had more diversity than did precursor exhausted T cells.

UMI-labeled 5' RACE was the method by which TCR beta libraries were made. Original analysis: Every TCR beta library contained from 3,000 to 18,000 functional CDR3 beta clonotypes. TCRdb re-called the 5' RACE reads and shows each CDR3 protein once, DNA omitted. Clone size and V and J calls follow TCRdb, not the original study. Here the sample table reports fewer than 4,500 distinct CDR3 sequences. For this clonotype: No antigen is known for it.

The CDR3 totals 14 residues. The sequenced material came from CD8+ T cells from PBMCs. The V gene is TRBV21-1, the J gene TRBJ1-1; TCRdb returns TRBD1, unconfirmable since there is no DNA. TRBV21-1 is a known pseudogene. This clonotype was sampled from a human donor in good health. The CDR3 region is CASSSGQLNTEAFF.